This record covers a single TCR beta chain. The antigen is undetermined. These data belong to a study of molecular identifiers for immune sequencing clone quantification. Overall study results and limits: Highly expanded clone sizes could be underestimated by identical TCR molecules sharing a barcode.

Methods described previously were used for bulk TCR libraries, and listed TCR primers were applied. One entry per CDR3 protein, called by TCRdb with MiXCR from the PCR reads. The table includes more than 550,000 distinct CDR3 sequences, 25% detected once. Germline V gene data show CDR1 as MNHNY and CDR2 as SVGAGI (reference sequence). CDR3 length: 13 residues. After removal of 8 bases from V and 6 bases from J, the junction contained 7 bases not matched to a gene. This receptor was taken from a human donor in good health. Some libraries in this study had Jurkat cell RNA spiked in. What was sequenced was naive CD8+ T cells from blood, with Jurkat cell RNA spiked in. Subset in this sample: FACS-sorted CD8+CD4-CCR7+CD45RA+ naive T cells. The rearrangement joins TRBV6-6 to TRBJ1-1; TRBD1 aligns across 9 bases. CDR3 region: CASSTGGVPEAFF. CDR3 coding DNA: TGTGCCAGCTCAACAGGGGGCGTTCCTGAAGCTTTCTTT.